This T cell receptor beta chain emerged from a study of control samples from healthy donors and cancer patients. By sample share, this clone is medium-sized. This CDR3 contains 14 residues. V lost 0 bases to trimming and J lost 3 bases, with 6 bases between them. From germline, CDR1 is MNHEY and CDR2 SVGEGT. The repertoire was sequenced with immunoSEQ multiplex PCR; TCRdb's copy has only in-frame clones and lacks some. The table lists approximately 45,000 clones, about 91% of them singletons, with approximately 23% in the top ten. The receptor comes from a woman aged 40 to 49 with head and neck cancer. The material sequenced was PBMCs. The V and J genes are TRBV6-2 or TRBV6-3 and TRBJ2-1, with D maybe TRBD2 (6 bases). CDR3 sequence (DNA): TGTGCCAGCAGTTACTCTAGCGGCTACAATGAGCAGTTCTTC. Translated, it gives CASSYSSGYNEQFF.